These T cell receptor beta chains were read from a single sample in a study of T cells in Graves' hyperthyroidism and ophthalmopathy. TCRdb processed the multiplex PCR reads anew with MiXCR; each CDR3 protein has one entry. The sample yields about 380,000 distinct CDR3 sequences, roughly 18% seen once. Sequenced material: blood. Receptors were obtained from a man between 18 and 29 years old with Graves' ophthalmopathy. The CDR3 runs from the conserved cysteine through the conserved F or W. The order of the fields is V gene, clone size, D gene, J gene, CDR3 protein, CDR3 DNA. The D gene is left open where the match is weak. Expanded clones get a size class; other rows say once, few or many, or leave the size out.

V: TRBV5-1
size: many
D: -
J: TRBJ2-3
CDR3: CASSLEATDTQYF
DNA: TGCGCCAGCAGCTTGGAGGCCACAGATACGCAGTATTTT

V: TRBV20-1
size: -
D: TRBD2
J: TRBJ2-3
CDR3: CSARVLAGPRSPTDTQYF
DNA: TGCAGTGCTAGAGTACTAGCGGGTCCCAGAAGCCCTACAGATACGCAGTATTTT

V: TRBV2
size: -
D: TRBD2
J: TRBJ2-2
CDR3: CASSRTSGASPTGELFF
DNA: TGTGCCAGCAGTCGGACTAGCGGGGCCTCCCCAACCGGGGAGCTGTTTTTT

V: TRBV28
size: many
D: -
J: TRBJ2-5
CDR3: CASSPPGLGGETQYF
DNA: TGTGCCAGCAGTCCCCCGGGACTGGGCGGGGAGACCCAGTACTTC

V: TRBV20-1
size: many
D: -
J: TRBJ2-3
CDR3: CSAREGDTQYF
DNA: TGCAGTGCTAGGGAGGGGGATACGCAGTATTTT

V: TRBV12-3/TRBV12-4
size: -
D: -
J: TRBJ2-1
CDR3: CASSFSLTYYNEQFF
DNA: TGTGCCAGCAGTTTTAGCTTGACTTATTACAATGAGCAGTTCTTC

V: TRBV20-1
size: many
D: TRBD1
J: TRBJ2-1
CDR3: CSASRDRGENEQFF
DNA: TGCAGTGCTAGCCGGGACAGGGGGGAAAATGAGCAGTTCTTC

V: TRBV29-1
size: -
D: TRBD2
J: TRBJ2-1
CDR3: CSVRTSGGPYSEQFF
DNA: TGCAGCGTTAGGACTAGCGGGGGGCCGTACAGTGAGCAGTTCTTC

V: TRBV12-5
size: -
D: TRBD2
J: TRBJ2-4
CDR3: CASASGGTQNIQYF
DNA: TGTGCTAGCGCTAGCGGGGGGACTCAAAACATTCAGTACTTC

V: TRBV12-3/TRBV12-4
size: few
D: -
J: TRBJ2-3
CDR3: CASNPGSALPTDTQYF
DNA: TGTGCCAGCAATCCCGGATCGGCCCTGCCCACAGATACGCAGTATTTT

V: TRBV7-2
size: many
D: TRBD1
J: TRBJ1-1
CDR3: CASRPRTGRRDTEAFF
DNA: TGTGCCAGCAGACCCCGGACAGGGAGGAGGGACACTGAAGCTTTCTTT

V: TRBV18
size: -
D: TRBD1
J: TRBJ1-5
CDR3: CASSPKGQGSGNQPQHF
DNA: TGTGCCAGCTCACCAAAGGGACAGGGCTCAGGTAATCAGCCCCAGCATTTT

V: TRBV13
size: -
D: -
J: TRBJ2-3
CDR3: CASSPTLLGRSTDTQYF
DNA: TGTGCCAGCAGCCCTACCCTTCTCGGAAGAAGCACAGATACGCAGTATTTT

V: TRBV9
size: many
D: TRBD1
J: TRBJ1-2
CDR3: CASSVRPGTGGKDYGYTF
DNA: TGTGCCAGCAGCGTTCGGCCCGGGACAGGGGGCAAAGACTATGGCTACACCTTC

V: TRBV3-1
size: few
D: -
J: TRBJ1-2
CDR3: CASSQDGGTGYGYTF
DNA: TGTGCCAGCAGCCAAGATGGGGGTACAGGGTATGGCTACACCTTC

V: TRBV13
size: many
D: TRBD2
J: TRBJ2-1
CDR3: CASSLGAGGPQFF
DNA: TGTGCCAGCAGCTTAGGAGCGGGGGGGCCGCAGTTCTTC

V: TRBV12-3/TRBV12-4
size: many
D: -
J: TRBJ1-2
CDR3: CASSSTLWSSGYTF
DNA: TGTGCCAGCAGTTCGACCCTATGGTCGAGTGGCTACACCTTC